This T cell receptor beta chain came from a study of blood T cell repertoires in COVID-19. Study details: Both acute and convalescent COVID-19 samples were obtained from the United States, Italy and Spain. T cells, B-cell-depleted T cells, or PBMCs supplied cDNA or gDNA.

Participant-reported clinical history was the basis for cohort assignment. This CDR3 has 14 amino acids. Germline assignment: CDR1 SGHRS and CDR2 YFSETQ. Trimming left V 4 bases short and J 1 base short, with 9 bases between. Study processing details: Cell counts per sample came from amplifying reference gene primers. TCRdb's table, derived via immunoSEQ multiplex PCR, lists solely in-frame clones and lacks some. The V and J calls and clone size were taken over from that table, and D and trimming were inferred from the DNA. The repertoire has 230,000 or so clones, around 90% of them found once; the top ten carry approximately 15%.

The sample was PBMCs or T cells enriched from blood (not recorded which). V is TRBV5-1 and J is TRBJ1-3; no firm D call. This TCR was sampled from a woman aged 45-65 years with acute COVID-19. The CDR3 DNA follows: TGCGCCAGCAGCCCTTCGGTATCTGGAAACACCATATATTTT. As protein: CASSPSVSGNTIYF.